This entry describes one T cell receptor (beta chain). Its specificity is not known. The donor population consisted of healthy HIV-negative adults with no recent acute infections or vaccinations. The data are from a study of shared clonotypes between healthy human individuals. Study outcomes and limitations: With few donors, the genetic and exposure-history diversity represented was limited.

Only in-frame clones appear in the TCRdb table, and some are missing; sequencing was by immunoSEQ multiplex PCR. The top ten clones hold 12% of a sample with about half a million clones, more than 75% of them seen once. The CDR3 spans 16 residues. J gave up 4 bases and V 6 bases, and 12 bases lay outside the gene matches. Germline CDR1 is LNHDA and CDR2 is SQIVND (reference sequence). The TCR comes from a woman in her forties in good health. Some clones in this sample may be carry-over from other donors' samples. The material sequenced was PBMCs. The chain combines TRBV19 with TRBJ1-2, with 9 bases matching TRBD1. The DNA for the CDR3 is TGTGCCAGTAGGCTTAGACCAGGACAGGGGAGCTATGGCTACACCTTC. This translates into CASRLRPGQGSYGYTF.